Presented here are 25 T cell receptor beta chains from one specimen sequenced in a study of post-analysis software for immune sequencing data. Overall study results and limits: Several TRBV segments were more frequent in patients than controls; TRBV5-6, TRBV5-1 and TRBV20-1 belonged to this group.

Their antigens remain unidentified. The library was made from cDNA and included unique molecular identifiers. Using its own MiXCR run on the PCR reads, TCRdb lists one record per CDR3 protein. The sample has about 500,000 distinct CDR3 sequences, around 40% seen once; the top ten hold roughly 12%. Sequencing was performed on blood. Receptor source: a girl aged 10 to 17 with multiple sclerosis.

Regarding this clonotype: A junction boundary mismatches the germline segment, possibly from a read error. The chain uses TRBV10-3 and TRBJ2-6, with D possibly matching TRBD2 (6 bases). There are 19 residues in the CDR3. Germline V CDR1 and CDR2: ENHRY, SYGVKD. CDR3 region: CAIRMGGTTSTTEANVPTF. The CDR3 nucleotides are TGTGCCATCAGGATGGGGGGAACGACCAGCACTACTGAGGCCAACGTCCCGACTTTC.

This rearrangement joins TRBV12-3 or TRBV12-4 to TRBJ2-3, with D hard to call. Trimming took off 2 bases at V and 4 bases at J, with 13 bases between the two ends. The CDR3 runs 15 residues. The CDR3 region is CASSLTEPTADTQYF. The CDR3 DNA reads as TGTGCCAGCAGTTTAACAGAACCCACGGCAGATACGCAGTATTTT.

The V and J genes are TRBV3-1 and TRBJ2-4; D is ambiguous. Per the germline V gene, CDR1 is LGHDT and CDR2 is YNNKEL (reference sequence). The CDR3 has 17 residues. The V and J ends lost 0 bases and 3 bases respectively, with 15 bases between them. The DNA for the CDR3 is TGTGCCAGCAGCCAAGAATATATCACCTACGGCAAAAACATTCAGTACTTC. Translated, it gives CASSQEYITYGKNIQYF.

This clonotype was detected only a few times. The rearrangement uses TRBV28 and TRBJ2-7; the match to TRBD1 covers 9 bases. V was pared by 6 bases and J by 3 bases, with 9 bases of the junction left unmatched. This CDR3 has 15 amino acids. Germline CDR1 is MDHEN and CDR2 is SYDVKM. The CDR3 here is CASREWGQGNYEQYF. In DNA, the CDR3 is TGTGCCAGCAGGGAGTGGGGACAGGGCAACTACGAGCAGTACTTC.

Only a few counts were recorded for this clonotype. This sequence joins TRBV25-1 and TRBJ2-7; 7 bases line up with TRBD1. The CDR3 loop spans 13 amino acids. V dropped 9 bases and J dropped 4; count of bases not matched to a gene: 9. CDR1 MGHDK and CDR2 SYGVNS come from the germline V gene. DNA for the CDR3: TGTGCCAGTACAACAGGGGCCACTTACGAGCAGTACTTC. It codes for CASTTGATYEQYF.

This clonotype was seen a handful of times. The chain has TRBV20-1 and TRBJ1-1; tentatively, D is TRBD1 (5 bases). CDR1 DFQATT and CDR2 SNEGSKA come from the germline V gene (reference sequence). CDR3 length: 14 residues. V dropped 0 bases and J dropped 6 bases, with 14 bases sitting between them. CDR3 residues: CSARDDGGVAEAFF. CDR3 bases: TGCAGTGCTAGAGACGACGGAGGGGTGGCTGAAGCTTTCTTT.

At least ten counts were recorded for this clonotype. The V call is TRBV7-3, the J call TRBJ1-2, with D possibly being TRBD1 (5 bases). There are 13 residues in the CDR3. V was trimmed by 0 bases and J by 8 bases, leaving 10 bases between them. CDR1 and CDR2 (germline): SGHTA, FQGTGA. CDR3 amino acids: CASSLTAQGGYTF. The CDR3 bases are TGTGCCAGCAGCTTAACGGCGCAGGGAGGCTACACCTTC.

The chain joins TRBV7-9 to TRBJ1-2; perhaps TRBD1 as D (5 bases). This CDR3 has 16 residues. V lost 7 bases, J lost 4 bases, and 22 bases lay in between. Germline V lookup: CDR1 SEHNR, CDR2 FQNEAQ (reference sequence). Written as DNA, the CDR3 is TGTGCCAGCACATCCACTTGGGCAGGGCCCCTCTATGGCTACACCTTC. It specifies CASTSTWAGPLYGYTF. The full variable domain, completed using reference TRBV7-9 and TRBJ1-2, is DTGVSQNPRHKITKRGQNVTFRCDPISEHNRLYWYRQTLGQGPEFLTYFQNEAQLEKSRLLSDRFSAERPKGSFSTLEIQRTEQGDSAMYLCASTSTWAGPLYGYTFGSGTRLTVV.

The chain joins TRBV29-1 to TRBJ2-7; TRBD1 aligns across 9 bases. The CDR3 is 13 amino acids. CDR1 is SQVTM, CDR2 ANQGSEA, per germline. V was pared by 6 bases and J by 2 bases, with 5 bases of the junction left unmatched. The CDR3 sequence: CSVRDRDTYEQYF. The CDR3 nucleotides read TGCAGCGTCCGGGACAGGGACACCTACGAGCAGTACTTC.

V is TRBV10-3 and J is TRBJ2-4; 7 bases are shared with TRBD2. With the DNA end fitting TRBJ2-7 better, the J assignment may be wrong. Looked up from germline, CDR1 is ENHRY and CDR2 is SYGVKD. The CDR3 is 15 amino acids. CDR3 DNA: TGTGCCATCAGTGGGACTAGAAATAATACCTACGAGCAGTACTTC. Protein: CAISGTRNNTYEQYF.

The CDR3 sequence: CASMTSRGEDTQYF. The CDR3, as DNA: TGTGCCAGCATGACAAGTCGGGGCGAAGATACGCAGTATTTT. The chain has TRBV2 and TRBJ2-3; D possibly matches TRBD1 or TRBD2 (5 bases each). Trimming took off 7 bases at V and 5 bases at J, with 16 bases between the two ends. The CDR3 covers 14 residues. Germline V gives CDR1 SNHLY, CDR2 FYNNEI.

The CDR3 bases are TGTGCCACCAGTGGGGGGGAGGAGCAGTTCTTC. The encoded protein is CATSGGEEQFF. The chain links TRBV24-1 to TRBJ2-1; a possible D gene is TRBD2 (6 bases). Germline V CDR1 and CDR2: KGHDR, SFDVKD. The CDR3 length is 11 residues. Trimming took off 5 bases at V and 10 bases at J, with 8 bases between the two ends.

This clonotype has a count of ten or more. This rearrangement joins TRBV27 to TRBJ2-7; 8 nucleotides match TRBD1. The CDR3 sequence is 14 residues long. CDR1 and CDR2 from the germline V gene are MNHEY and SMNVEV (reference sequence). Trimming at V came to 6 bases and at J to 0 bases, leaving 4 bases not matched to a gene. The CDR3: CASSRTGSSYEQYF. CDR3 in DNA: TGTGCCAGCAGCCGGACAGGGAGCTCCTACGAGCAGTACTTC.

In DNA, the CDR3 is TGTGCCAGCAGCCAAGATCAGGGAGGGACCCAGTACTTC. Translation: CASSQDQGGTQYF. The V call is TRBV4-2, the J call TRBJ2-5; maybe TRBD2 (6 bases). Germline CDR1 is LGHNA and CDR2 is YNFKEQ. The CDR3 sequence is 13 residues long. Trimming removed 0 bases at V and 7 bases at J, with 9 bases between.

The V and J genes are TRBV4-1 and TRBJ2-1; 10 nucleotides line up with TRBD2. After removal of 4 bases from V and 2 bases from J, the junction contained 14 bases not matched to a gene. This CDR3 is 19 amino acids long. Looked up from germline, CDR1 is MGHRA and CDR2 is YSYEKL. The CDR3 sequence is CASSPRLAGSPRPYNEQFF. CDR3 DNA sequence: TGCGCCAGCAGCCCCAGACTAGCGGGCTCGCCCCGACCCTACAATGAGCAGTTCTTC.

This clonotype occurred a few times. The V call is TRBV29-1, the J call TRBJ2-5; D is perhaps TRBD1 (6 bases). Trimming took 6 bases from V and 11 from J, leaving 19 bases between them. This CDR3 has 12 amino acids. Per the germline V gene, CDR1 is SQVTM and CDR2 is ANQGSEA. DNA of the CDR3: TGCAGCGTGTCAGGGGTCGGTTTGGAGCAGTACTTC. It translates to CSVSGVGLEQYF.

This clonotype was observed a few times. V is TRBV4-1 and J is TRBJ2-7; D call uncertain. This CDR3 comprises 16 residues. Trimming removed 5 bases from V and 3 bases from J, with 20 bases in between. From germline, CDR1 is MGHRA and CDR2 YSYEKL. The CDR3 DNA sequence: TGCGCCAGCAGCGATCGGACCCGGGCCCTCCACTACGAGCAGTACTTC. It codes for CASSDRTRALHYEQYF.

This chain links TRBV12-3 or TRBV12-4 with TRBJ1-4; D might be TRBD1 (5 bases). Deletions cut 1 base from V and 0 bases from J, with 18 bases between. This CDR3 contains 19 residues. The CDR3 loop reads CASSLDPLGHTATNEKLFF. CDR3 DNA sequence: TGTGCCAGCAGTTTAGATCCCCTTGGACATACCGCAACTAATGAAAAACTGTTTTTT.

This chain uses TRBV7-8 with TRBJ2-6; D not certain. CDR1 SGHVS and CDR2 FQNEAQ come from the germline V gene. Deletions cut 5 bases from V and 5 bases from J, with 7 bases between. The CDR3 loop spans 13 amino acids. The CDR3 loop reads CASSPGWANVLTF. CDR3 DNA: TGTGCCAGCAGCCCCGGGTGGGCCAACGTCCTGACTTTC.

V gene TRBV30 combines with J gene TRBJ2-5; tentative D call: TRBD1 (6 bases). Germline CDR1 and CDR2: GTSNPN and SVGIG (reference sequence). V dropped 0 bases and J dropped 11 bases, with 19 bases sitting between them. This CDR3 is built from 14 residues. CDR3 DNA: TGTGCCTGGAGTGTCCTTTCCAGGGGCTACGAACAGTACTTC. Its translation is CAWSVLSRGYEQYF.

This chain links TRBV7-9 with TRBJ1-2, with a weak D call TRBD1 (6 bases). Between the trimmed V and J ends, which lost 0 bases and 4 bases, there was a span of 15 bases. The CDR3 runs 16 residues. Germline V gene sequence: CDR1 SEHNR, CDR2 FQNEAQ (reference sequence). The CDR3 loop reads CASSLASRQASYGYTF. The CDR3 DNA reads TGTGCCAGCAGCTTAGCTTCACGACAGGCGAGCTATGGCTACACCTTC.

The chain is built from TRBV28 and TRBJ2-7; D call uncertain. V lost 3 bases to trimming and J lost 2 bases, with 5 bases between them. The germline V gene has CDR1 MDHEN and CDR2 SYDVKM. This CDR3 is built from 12 residues. Here the CDR3 reads CASSFNTYEQYF. CDR3 nucleotide sequence: TGTGCCAGCAGTTTTAATACCTACGAGCAGTACTTC.

This clonotype was seen ten or more times. V usage is TRBV6-2 or TRBV6-3 and J usage is TRBJ2-7, with D maybe TRBD2 (5 bases). The V gene's germline CDR1 is MNHEY and CDR2 SVGEGT. The V gene lost 6 bases and the J gene lost 3 bases, with 15 bases spanning the gap. The length of the CDR3 is 14 residues. CDR3 sequence: CASRKTGLGYEQYF. As DNA, the CDR3 is TGTGCCAGCAGGAAGACGGGGTTAGGCTACGAGCAGTACTTC.

The rearrangement links TRBV20-1 to TRBJ2-5; unclear D gene. The J call may be mistaken, given a closer DNA end match to TRBJ2-7. Per germline, CDR1 DFQATT and CDR2 SNEGSKA (reference sequence). The CDR3 runs to 13 residues. The DNA of the CDR3 is TGCAGTGCTAGAGAGCAGGCAACCTACGAGCAGTACTTC. Amino acids: CSAREQATYEQYF.

J is TRBJ2-3 and V is TRBV9, with 9 nucleotides matching TRBD2. Germline CDR1 reads SGDLS; CDR2 reads YYNGEE. The CDR3 sequence is 15 residues long. The V segment lost 3 bases and the J segment 2 bases; nucleotides outside the gene matches: 4. CDR3 in DNA: TGTGCCAGCAGCGCAGGACTAGCGTTCACAGATACGCAGTATTTT. Translation gives CASSAGLAFTDTQYF.